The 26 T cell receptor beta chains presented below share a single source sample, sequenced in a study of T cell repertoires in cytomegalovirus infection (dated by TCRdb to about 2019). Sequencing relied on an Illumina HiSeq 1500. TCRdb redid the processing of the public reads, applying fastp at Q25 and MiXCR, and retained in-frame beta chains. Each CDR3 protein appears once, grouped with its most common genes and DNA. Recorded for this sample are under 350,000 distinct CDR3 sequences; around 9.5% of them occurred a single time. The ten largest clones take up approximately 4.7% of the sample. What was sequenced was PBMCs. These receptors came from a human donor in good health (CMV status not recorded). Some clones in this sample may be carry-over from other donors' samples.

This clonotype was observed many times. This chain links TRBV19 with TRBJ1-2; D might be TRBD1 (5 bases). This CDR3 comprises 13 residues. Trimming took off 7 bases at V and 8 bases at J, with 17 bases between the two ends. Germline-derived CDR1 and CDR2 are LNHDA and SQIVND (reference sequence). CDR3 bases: TGTGCCAGTACCATCGAACGGGGGTGGGGCTACACCTTC. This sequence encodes CASTIERGWGYTF.

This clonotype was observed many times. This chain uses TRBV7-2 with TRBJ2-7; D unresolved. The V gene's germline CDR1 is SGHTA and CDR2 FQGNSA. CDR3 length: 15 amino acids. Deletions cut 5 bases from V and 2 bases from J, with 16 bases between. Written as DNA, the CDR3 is TGTGCCAGCAGCCACTCCCCCGCGGAAACCTACGAGCAGTACTTC. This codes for CASSHSPAETYEQYF. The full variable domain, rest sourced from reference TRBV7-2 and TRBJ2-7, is GAGVSQSPSNKVTEKGKDVELRCDPISGHTALYWYRQSLGQGLEFLIYFQGNSAPDKSGLPSDRFSAERTGGSVSTLTIQRTQQEDSAVYLCASSHSPAETYEQYFGPGTRLTVT.

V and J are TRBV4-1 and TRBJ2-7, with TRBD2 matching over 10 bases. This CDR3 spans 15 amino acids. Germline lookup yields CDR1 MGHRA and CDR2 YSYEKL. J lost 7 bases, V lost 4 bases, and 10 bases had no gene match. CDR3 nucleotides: TGCGCCAGCAGCCGGGGGGAGAGCGGGAGGGGAGAGCAGTACTTC. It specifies CASSRGESGRGEQYF.

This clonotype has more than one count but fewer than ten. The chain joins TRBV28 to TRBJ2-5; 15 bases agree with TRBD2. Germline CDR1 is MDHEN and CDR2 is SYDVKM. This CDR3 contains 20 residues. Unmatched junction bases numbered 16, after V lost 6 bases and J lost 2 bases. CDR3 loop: CASSAQRTSGRAHLQETQYF. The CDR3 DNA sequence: TGTGCCAGCAGCGCCCAGAGGACTAGCGGGAGGGCCCACCTTCAAGAGACCCAGTACTTC. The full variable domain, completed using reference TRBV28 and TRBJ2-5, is DVKVTQSSRYLVKRTGEKVFLECVQDMDHENMFWYRQDPGLGLRLIYFSYDVKMKEKGDIPEGYSVSREKKERFSLILESASTNQTSMYLCASSAQRTSGRAHLQETQYFGPGTRLLVL.

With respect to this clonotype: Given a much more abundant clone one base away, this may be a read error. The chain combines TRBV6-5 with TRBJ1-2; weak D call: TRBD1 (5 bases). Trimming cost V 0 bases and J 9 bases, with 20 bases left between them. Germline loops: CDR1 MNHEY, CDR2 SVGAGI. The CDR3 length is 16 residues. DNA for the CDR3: TGTGCCAGCAGTTACTCCTTCACAGAGGGGCTCTACAGCTACACCTTC. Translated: CASSYSFTEGLYSYTF.

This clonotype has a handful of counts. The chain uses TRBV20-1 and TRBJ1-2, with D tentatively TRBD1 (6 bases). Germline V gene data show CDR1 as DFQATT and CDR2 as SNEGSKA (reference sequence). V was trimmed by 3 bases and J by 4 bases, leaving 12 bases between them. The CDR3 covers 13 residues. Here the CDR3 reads CSASRDTSYGYTF. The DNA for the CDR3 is TGCAGTGCTAGCCGGGACACCTCCTATGGCTACACCTTC.

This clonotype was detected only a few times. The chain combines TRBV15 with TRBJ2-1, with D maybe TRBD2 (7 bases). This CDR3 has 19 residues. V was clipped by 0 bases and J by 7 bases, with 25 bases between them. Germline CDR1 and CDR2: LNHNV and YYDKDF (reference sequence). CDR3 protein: CATSRDRPGRRGGRNEQFF. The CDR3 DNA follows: TGTGCCACCAGCAGAGATCGACCGGGGAGAAGGGGGGGTAGAAATGAGCAGTTCTTC.

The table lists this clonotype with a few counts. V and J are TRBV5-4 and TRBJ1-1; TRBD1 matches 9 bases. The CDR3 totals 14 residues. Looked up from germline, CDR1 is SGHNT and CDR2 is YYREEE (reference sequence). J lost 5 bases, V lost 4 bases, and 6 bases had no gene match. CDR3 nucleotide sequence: TGTGCCAGCAGCGCTGGACAGGGGAGAACTGAAGCTTTCTTT. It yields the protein CASSAGQGRTEAFF.

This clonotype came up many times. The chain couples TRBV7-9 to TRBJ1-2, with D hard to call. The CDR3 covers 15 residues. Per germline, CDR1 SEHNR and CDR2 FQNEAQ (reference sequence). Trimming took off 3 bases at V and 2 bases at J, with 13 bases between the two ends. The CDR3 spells CASSFMGPGNYGYTF. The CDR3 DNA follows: TGTGCCAGCAGCTTCATGGGCCCCGGAAACTATGGCTACACCTTC.

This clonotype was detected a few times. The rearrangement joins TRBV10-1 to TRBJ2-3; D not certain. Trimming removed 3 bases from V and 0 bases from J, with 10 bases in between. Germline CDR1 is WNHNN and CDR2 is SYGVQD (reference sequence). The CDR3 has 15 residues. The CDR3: CASSDYRTSTDTQYF. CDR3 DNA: TGCGCCAGCAGTGATTACCGAACTAGCACAGATACGCAGTATTTT.

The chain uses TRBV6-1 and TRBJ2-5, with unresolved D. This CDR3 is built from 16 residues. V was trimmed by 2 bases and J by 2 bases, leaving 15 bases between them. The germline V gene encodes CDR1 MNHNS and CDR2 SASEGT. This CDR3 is CASSEIVRAVQETQYF. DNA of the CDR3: TGTGCCAGCAGTGAAATTGTTAGGGCAGTACAAGAGACCCAGTACTTC.

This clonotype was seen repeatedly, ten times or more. CDR3 sequence: CASSLIRGSTEAFF. The CDR3 bases are TGTGCCAGCAGCTTAATCCGAGGGAGCACTGAAGCTTTCTTT. The rearrangement uses TRBV7-2 and TRBJ1-1; no clear D. V was trimmed by 2 bases and J by 4 bases, leaving 11 bases between them. The CDR3 sequence is 14 residues long. In germline, CDR1 is SGHTA, CDR2 FQGNSA.

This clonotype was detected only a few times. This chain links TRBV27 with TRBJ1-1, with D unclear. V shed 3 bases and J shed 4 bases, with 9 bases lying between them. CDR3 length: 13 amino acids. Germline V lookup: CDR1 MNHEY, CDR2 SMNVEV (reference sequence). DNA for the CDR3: TGTGCCAGCAGTTTGGGTAGTTTCACTGAAGCTTTCTTT. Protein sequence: CASSLGSFTEAFF.

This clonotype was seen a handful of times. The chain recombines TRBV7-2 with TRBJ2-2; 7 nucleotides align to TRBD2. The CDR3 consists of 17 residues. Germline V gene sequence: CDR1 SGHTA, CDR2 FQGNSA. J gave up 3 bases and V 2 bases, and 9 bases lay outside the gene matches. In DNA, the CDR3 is TGTGCCAGCAGCTTAAGAGCGGGGACGTTCGACACCGGGGAGCTGTTTTTT. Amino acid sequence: CASSLRAGTFDTGELFF.

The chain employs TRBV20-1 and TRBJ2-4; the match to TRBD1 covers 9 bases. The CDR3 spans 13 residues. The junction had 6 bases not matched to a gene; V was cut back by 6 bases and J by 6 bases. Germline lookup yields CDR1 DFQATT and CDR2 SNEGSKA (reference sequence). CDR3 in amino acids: CSATGQGGNIQYF. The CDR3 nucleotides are TGCAGTGCGACGGGACAGGGCGGAAACATTCAGTACTTC.

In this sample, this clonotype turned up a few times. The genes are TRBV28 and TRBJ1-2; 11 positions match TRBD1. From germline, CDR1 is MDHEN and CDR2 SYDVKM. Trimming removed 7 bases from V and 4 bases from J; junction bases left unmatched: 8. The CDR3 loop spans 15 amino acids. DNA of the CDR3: TGTGCCAGCATTGGACAGGGGGCCGGTCTCTATGGCTACACCTTC. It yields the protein CASIGQGAGLYGYTF.

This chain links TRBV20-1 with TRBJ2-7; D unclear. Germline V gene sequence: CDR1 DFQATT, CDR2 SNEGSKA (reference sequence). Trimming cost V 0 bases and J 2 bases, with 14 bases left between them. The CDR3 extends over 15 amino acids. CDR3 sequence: CSARDRAGSTYEQYF. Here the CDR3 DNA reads TGCAGTGCTAGAGATAGGGCAGGTTCTACCTACGAGCAGTACTTC.

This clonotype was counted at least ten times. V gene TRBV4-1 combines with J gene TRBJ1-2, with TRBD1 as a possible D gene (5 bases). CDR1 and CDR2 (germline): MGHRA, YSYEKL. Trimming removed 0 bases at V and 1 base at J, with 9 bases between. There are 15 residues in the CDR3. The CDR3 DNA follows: TGCGCCAGCAGCCAAGAATGGACATTTAACTATGGCTACACCTTC. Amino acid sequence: CASSQEWTFNYGYTF.

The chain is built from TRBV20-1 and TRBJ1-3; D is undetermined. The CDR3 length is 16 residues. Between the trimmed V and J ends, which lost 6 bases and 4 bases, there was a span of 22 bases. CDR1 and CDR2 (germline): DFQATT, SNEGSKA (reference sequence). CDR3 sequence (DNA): TGCAGTGCCCCCAGGTGGAGTACTAGGGAAGGAAACACCATATATTTT. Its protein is CSAPRWSTREGNTIYF.

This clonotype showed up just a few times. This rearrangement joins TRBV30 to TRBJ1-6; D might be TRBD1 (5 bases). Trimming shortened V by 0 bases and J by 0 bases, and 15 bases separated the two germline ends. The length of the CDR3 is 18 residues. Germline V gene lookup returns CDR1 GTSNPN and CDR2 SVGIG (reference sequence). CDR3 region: CAWSVRGTQSSYNSPLHF. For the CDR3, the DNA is TGTGCCTGGAGTGTAAGAGGGACCCAGAGCTCCTATAATTCACCCCTCCACTTT.

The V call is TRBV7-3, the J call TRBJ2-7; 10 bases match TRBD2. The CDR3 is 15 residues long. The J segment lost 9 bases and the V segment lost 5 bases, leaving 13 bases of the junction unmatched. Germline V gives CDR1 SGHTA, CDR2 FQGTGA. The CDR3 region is CASSAASGRSSAQYF. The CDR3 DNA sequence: TGTGCCAGCAGCGCAGCTAGCGGGAGATCAAGTGCGCAGTACTTC.

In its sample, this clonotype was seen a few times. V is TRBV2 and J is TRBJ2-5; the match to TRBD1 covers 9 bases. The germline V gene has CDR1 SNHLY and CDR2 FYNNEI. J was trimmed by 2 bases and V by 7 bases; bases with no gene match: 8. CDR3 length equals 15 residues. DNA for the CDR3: TGTGCCAGCAAACCCCGGGACAGGGATCAAGAGACCCAGTACTTC. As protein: CASKPRDRDQETQYF.

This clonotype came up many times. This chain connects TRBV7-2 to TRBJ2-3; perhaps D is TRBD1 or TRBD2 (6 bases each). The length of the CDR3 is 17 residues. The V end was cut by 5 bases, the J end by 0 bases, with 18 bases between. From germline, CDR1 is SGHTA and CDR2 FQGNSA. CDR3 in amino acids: CASSVLRGGISTDTQYF. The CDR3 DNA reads TGTGCCAGCAGCGTCCTCAGGGGAGGCATTAGCACAGATACGCAGTATTTT.

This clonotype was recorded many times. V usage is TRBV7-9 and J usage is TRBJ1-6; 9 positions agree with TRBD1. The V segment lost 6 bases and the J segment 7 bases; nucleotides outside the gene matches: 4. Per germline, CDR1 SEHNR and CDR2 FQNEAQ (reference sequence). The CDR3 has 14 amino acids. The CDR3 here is CASRSGQGNSPLHF. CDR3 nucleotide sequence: TGTGCCAGCAGGTCTGGACAGGGGAATTCACCCCTCCACTTT.

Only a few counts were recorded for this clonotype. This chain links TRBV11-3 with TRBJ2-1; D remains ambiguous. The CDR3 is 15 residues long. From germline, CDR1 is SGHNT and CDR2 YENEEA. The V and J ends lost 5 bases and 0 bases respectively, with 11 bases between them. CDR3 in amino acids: CASSATSTSYNEQFF. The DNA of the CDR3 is TGTGCCAGCAGCGCGACCAGTACCTCCTACAATGAGCAGTTCTTC. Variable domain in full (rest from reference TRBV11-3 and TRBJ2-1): EAGVVQSPRYKIIEKKQPVAFWCNPISGHNTLYWYLQNLGQGPELLIRYENEEAVDDSQLPKDRFSAERLKGVDSTLKIQPAELGDSAVYLCASSATSTSYNEQFFGPGTRLTVL.

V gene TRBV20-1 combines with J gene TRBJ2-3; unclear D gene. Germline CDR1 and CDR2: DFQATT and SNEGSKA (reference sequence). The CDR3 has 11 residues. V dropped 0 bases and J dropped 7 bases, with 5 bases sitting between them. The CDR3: CSARDIYTQYF. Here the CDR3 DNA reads TGCAGTGCTAGAGATATATATACGCAGTATTTT.